This entry lists 6 T cell receptor beta chains sequenced from one sample in a study of blood T cells in healthy people across ages (dated by TCRdb to the mid-2010s). Library creation used 5' RACE. Instrument on record: Illumina HiSeq 2500. A second PCR of about 6 to 11 cycles was performed with a sample-barcoded 5' primer and a J-beta primer mix. TCRdb itself trimmed the public reads at Q25 with fastp, ran MiXCR and retained productive beta chains. Each entry is one CDR3 protein sequence, shown with its most common DNA and genes. For this sample there are approximately 810,000 distinct CDR3 sequences; around 30% appear just once. The ten largest clonotypes hold approximately 15% of the sample. The material sequenced was blood. The receptor set was obtained from a woman over 75 in good health.

Many counts were recorded for this clonotype. The chain has TRBV20-1 and TRBJ1-5, with D possibly matching TRBD1 (5 bases). The CDR3 spans 15 residues. Trimming removed 3 bases at V and 3 bases at J, with 15 bases between. Per germline, CDR1 DFQATT and CDR2 SNEGSKA (reference sequence). Written as DNA, the CDR3 is TGCAGTGCTAGGCTCCGGAGGGGCAACAATCAGCCCCAGCATTTT. Translation: CSARLRRGNNQPQHF.

This clonotype showed up many times. The rearrangement joins TRBV2 to TRBJ1-6; D is unresolved. The CDR3 has 13 amino acids. Germline values: CDR1 SNHLY, CDR2 FYNNEI. Trimming removed 6 bases at V and 10 bases at J, with 13 bases between. CDR3: CASSRPQISPLHF. The CDR3 nucleotides read TGTGCCAGCAGCCGCCCACAGATCTCACCCCTCCACTTT.

This clonotype has ten or more counts. This rearrangement joins TRBV20-1 to TRBJ1-2; D is unresolved. The CDR3 sequence is 11 residues long. V was clipped by 5 bases and J by 1 base, with 5 bases between them. Germline CDR1 DFQATT, CDR2 SNEGSKA (reference sequence). DNA for the CDR3: TGCAGTGCTGACGTTAACTATGGCTACACCTTC. As protein: CSADVNYGYTF.

The rearrangement joins TRBV6-1 to TRBJ2-1, with 9 bases fitting TRBD2. The length of the CDR3 is 16 residues. V was pared by 4 bases and J by 7 bases, with 11 bases of the junction left unmatched. The germline gives CDR1 MNHNS, CDR2 SASEGT. CDR3 residues: CASSGPGTSLGNEQFF. The CDR3 DNA sequence: TGTGCCAGCAGTGGGCCGGGGACTAGCCTCGGGAATGAGCAGTTCTTC.

This clonotype was found many times. This chain joins TRBV11-2 and TRBJ2-3; possibly TRBD1 or TRBD2 for D (5 bases each). The CDR3 has 17 amino acids. Germline-derived CDR1 and CDR2 are SGHAT and FQNNGV. The germline V and J ends were trimmed by 2 bases and 1 base, with 16 bases remaining between them. The chain's CDR3 is CASSLKGSGRGTDTQYF. CDR3 bases: TGTGCCAGCAGCTTAAAAGGGTCGGGGCGAGGCACAGATACGCAGTATTTT.

As to this clonotype: One end of the junction fails to match germline, which may point to a read error. V and J are TRBV5-6 and TRBJ2-7; D might be TRBD2 (7 bases). The assigned J gene may be wrong: the sequence end matches TRBJ2-5 better. Germline-derived CDR1 and CDR2 are SGHDT and YYEEEE. This CDR3 is built from 14 residues. The CDR3 bases are TGTGCCAGTAGCTCGGGGGGCCAGAGGGAGACCCAGTACTTC. Amino acid sequence: CASSSGGQRETQYF.